These T cell receptor beta chains were read from a single sample in a study of cytomegalovirus exposure and HLA in healthy donors. Produced via immunoSEQ multiplex PCR; TCRdb's table is partial and in-frame only. The table lists hundreds of thousands of clones, approximately 87% of them singletons. Specimen: PBMCs. The receptors were sampled from a woman under 30 in good health and CMV-seronegative. The CDR3 runs from the conserved cysteine through the conserved F or W. The D gene is left open where the match is weak. Not all rows give a size; the values are once, few, many and, for expanded clones, a class.

clone size: .
V gene: TRBV19
D gene: TRBD1
J gene: TRBJ1-2
CDR3 DNA: TGTGCCAGTAGTGACCGACAGGGTGGCTATGGCTACACCTTC
CDR3 protein: CASSDRQGGYGYTF

clone size: .
V gene: TRBV4-1
D gene: .
J gene: TRBJ1-2
CDR3 DNA: TGCGCCAGCAGCCGCCCCCGGGAGAGGGGTATGGGAAACTATGGCTACACCTTC
CDR3 protein: CASSRPRERGMGNYGYTF

clone size: .
V gene: TRBV5-1
D gene: .
J gene: TRBJ2-2
CDR3 DNA: TGCGCCAGCAGCCCGGGACACGTTAACACCGGGGAGCTGTTTTTT
CDR3 protein: CASSPGHVNTGELFF

clone size: .
V gene: TRBV29-1
D gene: TRBD2
J gene: TRBJ2-7
CDR3 DNA: TGCAGCGTTGAAGGAGAGCGGGGGACCTACGAGCAGTACTTC
CDR3 protein: CSVEGERGTYEQYF

clone size: .
V gene: TRBV6-4
D gene: .
J gene: TRBJ2-6
CDR3 DNA: TGTGCCAGCAGTGAGGGGTCTGGGGCCAACGTCCTGACTTTC
CDR3 protein: CASSEGSGANVLTF

clone size: .
V gene: TRBV2
D gene: .
J gene: TRBJ1-5
CDR3 DNA: TGTGCCAGCCGAGCAGGCAATCAGCCCCAGCATTTT
CDR3 protein: CASRAGNQPQHF

clone size: .
V gene: TRBV5-1
D gene: .
J gene: TRBJ2-7
CDR3 DNA: TGCGCCAGCAGCTTGGGACAGGAGTGGAACGAGCAGTACTTC
CDR3 protein: CASSLGQEWNEQYF

clone size: few
V gene: TRBV19
D gene: TRBD1
J gene: TRBJ2-2
CDR3 DNA: TGTGCCAGTAATGGGGACAGGGGAAACACCGGGGAGCTGTTTTTT
CDR3 protein: CASNGDRGNTGELFF

clone size: .
V gene: TRBV5-6
D gene: .
J gene: TRBJ2-1
CDR3 DNA: TGTGCCAGCAGCTTTAAGACAGAGCTCTACAATGAGCAGTTCTTC
CDR3 protein: CASSFKTELYNEQFF

clone size: .
V gene: TRBV29-1
D gene: .
J gene: TRBJ1-3
CDR3 DNA: TGCAGCGTTGAACAGTCTGGAAACACCATATATTTT
CDR3 protein: CSVEQSGNTIYF

clone size: .
V gene: TRBV6-5
D gene: .
J gene: TRBJ1-1
CDR3 DNA: TGTGCCAGCAGTTGGGCAGTGAACACTGAAGCTTTCTTT
CDR3 protein: CASSWAVNTEAFF

clone size: .
V gene: TRBV30
D gene: .
J gene: TRBJ2-3
CDR3 DNA: TGTGCCTGGAAAGAACAGGGGAGGAATAGAGGTACGCAGTATTTT
CDR3 protein: CAWKEQGRNRGTQYF

clone size: once
V gene: TRBV5-4
D gene: TRBD2
J gene: TRBJ2-7
CDR3 DNA: TGTGCCAGCACGCCGACTAGCGGGTCCTACGAGCAGTACTTC
CDR3 protein: CASTPTSGSYEQYF

clone size: .
V gene: TRBV5-1
D gene: .
J gene: TRBJ1-2
CDR3 DNA: TGCGCCAGCAGCTTGGACAGGGACTGGAATGGCTACACCTTC
CDR3 protein: CASSLDRDWNGYTF

clone size: .
V gene: TRBV6-5
D gene: .
J gene: TRBJ1-1
CDR3 DNA: TGTGCCAGCAGGGTCGGAGGGCCCGTCACTGAAGCTTTCTTT
CDR3 protein: CASRVGGPVTEAFF

clone size: .
V gene: TRBV2
D gene: .
J gene: TRBJ2-7
CDR3 DNA: TGTGCCAGCAGCGAAAGCCAGTACTCCTACGAGCAGTACTTC
CDR3 protein: CASSESQYSYEQYF

clone size: .
V gene: TRBV2
D gene: TRBD1
J gene: TRBJ1-2
CDR3 DNA: TGTGCCAGCAGGAGGGACAGCACCTATGGCTACACCTTC
CDR3 protein: CASRRDSTYGYTF

clone size: .
V gene: TRBV18
D gene: .
J gene: TRBJ1-5
CDR3 DNA: TGTGCCAGCTCATCCACCTCGGACGACCAGCCCCAGCATTTT
CDR3 protein: CASSSTSDDQPQHF

clone size: .
V gene: TRBV4-1
D gene: .
J gene: TRBJ2-7
CDR3 DNA: TGCGCCAGCAGCCCCACGGGGGTCTCCCCTAAGGAGCAGTACTTC
CDR3 protein: CASSPTGVSPKEQYF

clone size: .
V gene: TRBV6-1
D gene: .
J gene: TRBJ2-2
CDR3 DNA: TGTGCCAGCAGGGGAGGAAGGGGTTTCACCGGGGAGCTGTTTTTT
CDR3 protein: CASRGGRGFTGELFF

clone size: .
V gene: TRBV28
D gene: .
J gene: TRBJ2-7
CDR3 DNA: TGTGCCAGCAGTTTCTGGCAGGGTTCCTACGAGCAGTACTTC
CDR3 protein: CASSFWQGSYEQYF

clone size: .
V gene: TRBV25-1
D gene: .
J gene: TRBJ1-2
CDR3 DNA: TGTGCCAGCAGTAACCTGGCCGGAGCAGGGACCAAGAGCTACACCTTC
CDR3 protein: CASSNLAGAGTKSYTF

clone size: .
V gene: TRBV11-1
D gene: TRBD2
J gene: TRBJ2-1
CDR3 DNA: TGTGCCAGCAGCTTAGTAGCGGGAACATACAATGAGCAGTTCTTC
CDR3 protein: CASSLVAGTYNEQFF

clone size: .
V gene: TRBV6-6
D gene: .
J gene: TRBJ1-2
CDR3 DNA: TGTGCCAGCAGCCAAACCCGCAGGGAGTACGGTTATGGCTACACCTTC
CDR3 protein: CASSQTRREYGYGYTF

clone size: .
V gene: TRBV27
D gene: .
J gene: TRBJ1-2
CDR3 DNA: TGTGCCAGTTGGAGTAGGTCCTATGGCTACACCTTC
CDR3 protein: CASWSRSYGYTF

clone size: .
V gene: TRBV7-3
D gene: TRBD2
J gene: TRBJ2-5
CDR3 DNA: TGTGCCAGCAGCTTATACCTAGCGGGAGCCCCACGGAGCCGGCTACAAGAGACCCAGTACTTC
CDR3 protein: CASSLYLAGAPRSRLQETQYF

clone size: .
V gene: TRBV27
D gene: TRBD2
J gene: TRBJ2-3
CDR3 DNA: TGTGCCAGCAGTTCAGGACTAGCGAGCACAGATACGCAGTATTTT
CDR3 protein: CASSSGLASTDTQYF

clone size: .
V gene: TRBV6-5
D gene: .
J gene: TRBJ1-1
CDR3 DNA: TGTGCCACCCTCCGGGGAGGGAACACTGAAGCTTTCTTT
CDR3 protein: CATLRGGNTEAFF

clone size: .
V gene: TRBV7-6
D gene: TRBD1
J gene: TRBJ1-2
CDR3 DNA: TGTGCCAGCAGCTTAGGGACAGGTCCTTATGGCTACACCTTC
CDR3 protein: CASSLGTGPYGYTF

clone size: once
V gene: TRBV9
D gene: .
J gene: TRBJ1-3
CDR3 DNA: TGTGCCTGCTCTTTTGGTCCCCCAGGGTCTGGAAACACCATATATTTT
CDR3 protein: CACSFGPPGSGNTIYF

clone size: once
V gene: TRBV28
D gene: TRBD1
J gene: TRBJ1-2
CDR3 DNA: TGTGCCAGCAGCGGCACTCACAGGGGACTAGGCTATGGCTACACCTTC
CDR3 protein: CASSGTHRGLGYGYTF

clone size: .
V gene: TRBV30
D gene: TRBD2
J gene: TRBJ2-7
CDR3 DNA: TGTGCCTGGAGGAGCGGGAGCTCCTACGAGCAGTACTTC
CDR3 protein: CAWRSGSSYEQYF

clone size: .
V gene: TRBV23-1
D gene: .
J gene: TRBJ1-5
CDR3 DNA: TGCGCCAGCAGTGCTAAGGGAGAGAGCAATCAGCCCCAGCATTTT
CDR3 protein: CASSAKGESNQPQHF

clone size: once
V gene: TRBV27
D gene: TRBD2
J gene: TRBJ2-1
CDR3 DNA: TGTGCCACCATCTCTCTTAGCGGGAGGGAGGGGGTTGAGCAGTTCTTC
CDR3 protein: CATISLSGREGVEQFF

clone size: once
V gene: TRBV7-9
D gene: .
J gene: TRBJ1-6
CDR3 DNA: TGTGCCAGCAGCTTATCTGGGAATTCACCCCTCCACTTT
CDR3 protein: CASSLSGNSPLHF

clone size: once
V gene: TRBV9
D gene: .
J gene: TRBJ1-4
CDR3 DNA: TGTGCCAGCAGCCTTGGGACGGGCGGAGAAAAACTGTTTTTT
CDR3 protein: CASSLGTGGEKLFF

clone size: .
V gene: TRBV6-5
D gene: .
J gene: TRBJ2-1
CDR3 DNA: TGTGCCAGCAGTTACTCAGGGCAGCTCAATGAGCAGTTCTTC
CDR3 protein: CASSYSGQLNEQFF

clone size: .
V gene: TRBV5-1
D gene: TRBD2
J gene: TRBJ2-1
CDR3 DNA: TGCGCCAGCAGCCCAGCGGGGGTGCCAAATGAGCAGTTCTTC
CDR3 protein: CASSPAGVPNEQFF

clone size: .
V gene: TRBV19
D gene: .
J gene: TRBJ2-7
CDR3 DNA: TGTGCCAGTAGTATCCTTGGCGGAGACTCCTACGAGCAGTACTTC
CDR3 protein: CASSILGGDSYEQYF

clone size: .
V gene: TRBV10-3
D gene: .
J gene: TRBJ1-2
CDR3 DNA: TGTGCCATCAGTGAATCTTTCGGCCTATATGGCTACACCTTC
CDR3 protein: CAISESFGLYGYTF

clone size: few
V gene: TRBV7-9
D gene: .
J gene: TRBJ1-1
CDR3 DNA: TGTGCCAGCAGCTTAGAAGTTGTGAGCATCACTGAAGCTTTCTTT
CDR3 protein: CASSLEVVSITEAFF

clone size: .
V gene: TRBV5-1
D gene: .
J gene: TRBJ1-2
CDR3 DNA: TGCGCCAGCAGCTCGGGGGTCTCCCCTGCGGGGGGCTACACCTTC
CDR3 protein: CASSSGVSPAGGYTF

clone size: .
V gene: TRBV5-1
D gene: .
J gene: TRBJ2-1
CDR3 DNA: TGCGCCAGCAGCTTGGGACCCGCCTTGGGGGACAATGAGCAGTTCTTC
CDR3 protein: CASSLGPALGDNEQFF

clone size: .
V gene: TRBV4-1
D gene: TRBD1
J gene: TRBJ2-5
CDR3 DNA: TGCGCCAGCAGCCACCCGGACAGGGGCCATCGGGAGACCCAGTACTTC
CDR3 protein: CASSHPDRGHRETQYF

clone size: .
V gene: TRBV18
D gene: .
J gene: TRBJ1-3
CDR3 DNA: TGTGCCAGCTCACCGTTTGGACAGAGCTCTGGAAACACCATATATTTT
CDR3 protein: CASSPFGQSSGNTIYF

clone size: .
V gene: TRBV2
D gene: .
J gene: TRBJ1-1
CDR3 DNA: TGTGCCAGCAGTGAGTGGGATCCGAAACCAAACACTGAAGCTTTCTTT
CDR3 protein: CASSEWDPKPNTEAFF

clone size: .
V gene: TRBV2
D gene: .
J gene: TRBJ2-6
CDR3 DNA: TGTGCCAGCAGTCTAGTCGCCCCAGGGGCCAACGTCCTGACTTTC
CDR3 protein: CASSLVAPGANVLTF

clone size: .
V gene: TRBV11-3
D gene: .
J gene: TRBJ2-2
CDR3 DNA: TGTGCCAGCAGCCCCGGCGGAGGCGGGGAGCTGTTTTTT
CDR3 protein: CASSPGGGGELFF

clone size: .
V gene: TRBV29-1
D gene: .
J gene: TRBJ2-5
CDR3 DNA: TGCAGCGTTGCCGGGGCGGAGACCCAGTACTTC
CDR3 protein: CSVAGAETQYF